Below are 23 T cell receptor beta chains sequenced from a single sample in a study of regulatory T cells in long-lasting Graves disease. Assembly of TCR beta libraries relied on iRepertoire HTBI primers together with Arm-PCR of CDR3 regions. TCRdb passed the multiplex PCR reads through MiXCR, listing each CDR3 protein once. Here the sample spans a few hundred thousand distinct CDR3 sequences, less than 25% being singletons. The time point was: persistent/refractory GD, antithyroid drugs over 5 years with positive TRAb. PBMC-extracted RNA yielded the TCR library. The sequencing used peripheral blood mononuclear cells (PBMCs), collected when the disease was refractory, from a patient treated with antithyroid drugs. All receptors come from a female donor with Graves disease.

The chain joins TRBV29-1 to TRBJ2-5; D is possibly TRBD2 (5 bases). Germline CDR1 and CDR2: SQVTM and ANQGSEA. The V end was cut by 7 bases, the J end by 2 bases, with 17 bases between. The CDR3 consists of 14 residues. In DNA form, the CDR3 reads TGCAGCGCTTCCAGTGTGAGGGTTCAAGAGACCCAGTACTTC. It specifies CSASSVRVQETQYF. The variable domain in full, with the rest retrieved from reference TRBV29-1 and TRBJ2-5, is SAVISQKPSRDICQRGTSLTIQCQVDSQVTMMFWYRQQPGQSLTLIATANQGSEATYESGFVIDKFPISRPNLTFSTLTVSNMSPEDSSIYLCSASSVRVQETQYFGPGTRLLVL.

As concerns this clonotype: A much larger clonotype is one base distant, so this may be a read error. The chain is built from TRBV24-1 and TRBJ1-1; D is possibly TRBD1 (6 bases). The CDR3 runs to 13 residues. Germline-derived CDR1 and CDR2 are KGHDR and SFDVKD. This CDR3 is CAARGGRDTEAFF. The CDR3 nucleotides read TGTGCCGCCAGGGGCGGACGGGACACTGAAGCTTTCTTT.

This chain's CDR3 is CASSFGHSGNTIYF. The DNA of the CDR3 is TGTGCCAGCAGTTTCGGACACTCTGGAAACACCATATATTTT. The rearrangement joins TRBV28 to TRBJ1-3; perhaps TRBD1 as D (5 bases). CDR1 and CDR2 (germline): MDHEN, SYDVKM. CDR3 length: 14 amino acids. Trimming took 3 bases from V and 0 from J, leaving 6 bases between them.

The chain is built from TRBV7-3 and TRBJ2-5; perhaps TRBD1 as D (6 bases). The germline V and J ends were trimmed by 5 bases and 5 bases, with 15 bases remaining between them. The CDR3 has 14 amino acids. Germline lookup yields CDR1 SGHTA and CDR2 FQGTGA. CDR3 region: CASSPSRGVETQYF. The DNA of the CDR3 is TGTGCCAGCAGCCCTAGCAGGGGTGTCGAGACCCAGTACTTC.

This clonotype was detected only a few times. This chain links TRBV7-8 with TRBJ2-2; D remains ambiguous. CDR3 length: 16 amino acids. The V end lost 1 base, the J end lost 5 bases, and 14 bases lay between the germline ends. The V gene's germline CDR1 is SGHVS and CDR2 FQNEAQ. The CDR3, as DNA: TGTGCCAGCAGCTTAGAGAGACACCTTGCAACCGGGGAGCTGTTTTTT. It is translated as CASSLERHLATGELFF. The full variable domain, rest sourced from reference TRBV7-8 and TRBJ2-2, is GAGVSQSPRYKVAKRGQDVALRCDPISGHVSLFWYQQALGQGPEFLTYFQNEAQLDKSGLPSDRFFAERPEGSVSTLKIQRTQQEDSAVYLCASSLERHLATGELFFGEGSRLTVL.

A word on this clonotype: Sequence at one end of the junction differs from germline and may be a read error. The gene calls are TRBV2 and TRBJ2-5; 7 bases match TRBD2. This CDR3 is built from 15 residues. CDR1 SNHLY and CDR2 FYNNEI come from the germline V gene. Here the CDR3 DNA reads TGTGCCAGCAGTGATGAGTGGAGGGACTACAATGAGCAGCTCTTC. Translated: CASSDEWRDYNEQLF.

The J gene is TRBJ2-3, the V gene TRBV5-5; the D is unclear. Trimming cost V 4 bases and J 1 base, with 16 bases left between them. This CDR3 has 16 amino acids. Germline V gene sequence: CDR1 SGHKS, CDR2 YYEKEE (reference sequence). The CDR3 reads CASSLSPGFGTDTQYF. The CDR3 DNA reads as TGTGCCAGCAGCCTATCTCCAGGTTTCGGCACAGATACGCAGTATTTT.

V gene TRBV30 combines with J gene TRBJ1-1, with a possible D match to TRBD1 (5 bases). CDR3 size: 13 residues. Trimming stripped 3 bases from V and 6 bases from J, with 14 bases between. Germline V gene lookup returns CDR1 GTSNPN and CDR2 SVGIG (reference sequence). This CDR3 is CAWRLRVLSEAFF. CDR3 in DNA: TGTGCCTGGAGACTCAGGGTTTTGTCTGAAGCTTTCTTT.

This clonotype was picked up many times. J is TRBJ2-5 and V is TRBV12-3 or TRBV12-4; weak D call: TRBD1 (6 bases). V dropped 6 bases and J dropped 2 bases, with 10 bases sitting between them. The CDR3 totals 13 residues. CDR3 coding DNA: TGTGCCAGCAGCAGGGGTCCTCAAGAGACCCAGTACTTC. Protein sequence: CASSRGPQETQYF.

The table lists this clonotype with a few counts. The V gene is TRBV7-2, the J gene TRBJ1-5; no reliable D call. The CDR3 consists of 15 residues. V was pared by 1 base and J by 2 bases, with 9 bases between. Germline CDR1 is SGHTA and CDR2 is FQGNSA. CDR3 sequence: CASSLGPGGNQPQHF. DNA of the CDR3: TGTGCCAGCAGCTTAGGTCCTGGGGGCAATCAGCCCCAGCATTTT.

This clonotype appeared many times. The chain employs TRBV7-2 and TRBJ2-7; 7 bases are a match to TRBD2. The J segment lost 1 base and the V segment lost 0 bases, leaving 6 bases of the junction unmatched. The CDR3 extends over 16 amino acids. Germline lookup yields CDR1 SGHTA and CDR2 FQGNSA. CDR3 sequence reads: CASSLAPSGASYEQYF. CDR3 nucleotide sequence: TGTGCCAGCAGCTTAGCGCCTAGCGGAGCATCCTACGAGCAGTACTTC.

This chain connects TRBV2 to TRBJ1-5, with a weak D call TRBD1 (5 bases). The CDR3 is 14 residues long. CDR1 SNHLY and CDR2 FYNNEI come from the germline V gene. Trimming pared 7 bases from V and 2 bases from J, leaving 12 bases between. CDR3 loop: CASKPTGGNQPQHF. CDR3 nucleotides: TGTGCCAGCAAGCCTACGGGGGGCAATCAGCCCCAGCATTTT.

This clonotype occurred a few times. The V call is TRBV13, the J call TRBJ1-3, with 10 bases that match TRBD1. CDR3 length: 16 residues. The V segment lost 5 bases and the J segment 0 bases; nucleotides outside the gene matches: 4. CDR1 and CDR2 (germline): PRHDT, FYEKMQ (reference sequence). As DNA, the CDR3 is TGTGCCAGCAGCCAGGGACAGGGGTACTCTGGAAACACCATATATTTT. It yields the protein CASSQGQGYSGNTIYF.

The genes are TRBV19 and TRBJ2-5; 14 bases fit TRBD2. Per the germline V gene, CDR1 is LNHDA and CDR2 is SQIVND (reference sequence). V was pared by 3 bases and J by 3 bases, with 12 bases of the junction left unmatched. CDR3 length: 19 amino acids. This chain's CDR3 is CASSISRTSGRIDKETQYF. The CDR3 coding sequence is TGTGCCAGTAGTATCAGTAGGACTAGCGGGAGGATCGACAAAGAGACCCAGTACTTC.

The genes are TRBV6-5 and TRBJ1-1, with D unresolved. Trimming removed 0 bases from V and 5 bases from J, with 13 bases in between. This CDR3 spans 15 amino acids. CDR1 MNHEY and CDR2 SVGAGI come from the germline V gene. The CDR3 protein is CASSYSIGTNTEAFF. In nucleotides, the CDR3 is TGTGCCAGCAGTTACTCGATCGGCACAAATACTGAAGCTTTCTTT.

This clonotype was seen at least ten times. The CDR3 region has the DNA TGTGCCAGCAGATCCGGGACAGGACCCCGCGAGCAGTACTTC. This codes for CASRSGTGPREQYF. The chain joins TRBV12-3 or TRBV12-4 to TRBJ2-7; 8 bases are a match to TRBD1. The length of the CDR3 is 14 residues. Unmatched junction bases numbered 10, after V lost 6 bases and J lost 6 bases.

V usage is TRBV7-9 and J usage is TRBJ1-2; the match to TRBD1 covers 7 bases. V dropped 5 bases and J dropped 4; count of bases not matched to a gene: 13. Germline V gives CDR1 SEHNR, CDR2 FQNEAQ (reference sequence). This CDR3 contains 16 residues. CDR3 loop: CASSPGTGARLYGYTF. Written as DNA, the CDR3 is TGTGCCAGCAGCCCCGGTACAGGGGCGCGACTCTATGGCTACACCTTC.

V and J are TRBV7-9 and TRBJ2-1; no firm D call. This CDR3 region has 16 residues. From germline, CDR1 is SEHNR and CDR2 FQNEAQ (reference sequence). V was shortened by 2 bases and J by 0 bases, with 11 bases between the two germline ends. The CDR3, as DNA: TGTGCCAGCAGCTTACTGGCGTCAAGCTCCTACAATGAGCAGTTCTTC. Amino acids: CASSLLASSSYNEQFF.

The chain employs TRBV7-9 and TRBJ1-1; 12 bases agree with TRBD1. Germline V gene data show CDR1 as SEHNR and CDR2 as FQNEAQ (reference sequence). With V trimmed by 2 bases and J by 2 bases, 9 bases remained unmatched. This CDR3 is 18 amino acids long. CDR3 amino acids: CASSLSGGTGGKNTEAFF. As DNA, the CDR3 is TGTGCCAGCAGCTTAAGCGGCGGGACAGGGGGCAAAAACACTGAAGCTTTCTTT.

There are a few counts of this clonotype. The chain uses TRBV20-1 and TRBJ2-3, with 9 positions matching TRBD2. Germline lookup yields CDR1 DFQATT and CDR2 SNEGSKA (reference sequence). The CDR3 has 14 residues. The CDR3 DNA reads TGCAGCGCCGCGGTAGCGGGAGAAACAGATACGCAGTATTTT. It yields the protein CSAAVAGETDTQYF.

This clonotype was seen at least ten times. The V and J genes are TRBV2 and TRBJ2-6, with D uncertain. Trimming took 7 bases from V and 1 from J, leaving 5 bases between them. In germline, CDR1 is SNHLY, CDR2 FYNNEI. The length of the CDR3 is 13 residues. As DNA, the CDR3 is TGTGCCAGCATGGGATCTGGGGCCAACGTCCTGACTTTC. Protein: CASMGSGANVLTF.

This clonotype was seen once. This may stem from a read error, because a much larger clone lies one nucleotide away. The CDR3 sequence: CASSSAAGQPQHF. Here the CDR3 DNA reads TGTGCCAGCAGTAGTGCGGCTGGTCAGCCCCAGCATTTT. The chain joins TRBV6-2 or TRBV6-3 to TRBJ1-5; no reliable D call. The CDR3 is made up of 13 amino acids. Germline-derived CDR1 and CDR2 are MNHEY and SVGEGT. V lost 5 bases and J lost 6, with 11 bases in between.

This clonotype was observed a few times. The genes are TRBV29-1 and TRBJ2-1; the D gene is possibly TRBD1 (5 bases). The CDR3 has 14 residues. Germline lookup yields CDR1 SQVTM and CDR2 ANQGSEA. Between the trimmed V and J ends, which lost 6 bases and 3 bases, there was a span of 15 bases. This CDR3 is CSVGPGFYYNEQFF. The CDR3 DNA reads TGCAGCGTCGGTCCAGGGTTTTACTACAATGAGCAGTTCTTC.